This note documents a single TCR beta chain sequence. Its antigen remains unidentified. UMIs and a universal primer site were added when TCR cDNA was made by 5'RACE template switching. One entry per CDR3 protein results from TCRdb running MiXCR on the 5' RACE reads. The data show hundreds of thousands of distinct CDR3 sequences, with 9% to 15% seen just once and under 15% held by the top ten. This entry is derived from a study of T cells after yellow fever vaccination. Study-wide context: Where fractions had low cell numbers, libraries were prepared from them with the SMART-Seq v4 Ultra Low Input RNA kit.

Regarding the study as a whole: FACS-sorted repertoires could contain abundant clonotypes contaminating from the bulk population. Researchers report a weaker secondary response that nonetheless peaked faster, day 5 versus 15.

Germline V lookup: CDR1 SGHRS, CDR2 YFSETQ. The CDR3 is 17 amino acids. V trimming: 3 bases; J trimming: 0 bases; junction bases outside the gene matches: 9. The receptor was derived from a man aged 25-45 years who received the YFV17D yellow fever vaccine. The sample here was PBMCs, taken on the day of the yellow fever booster vaccination. The chain has TRBV5-1 and TRBJ2-3; TRBD2 aligns across 8 bases. CDR3 in amino acids: CASSSGLGGRSTDTQYF. CDR3 sequence (DNA): TGCGCCAGCAGCTCAGGACTAGGCGGGAGGAGCACAGATACGCAGTATTTT.